The rows below give T cell receptor beta chains drawn from one sample of a study of T cell changes during pregnancy in multiple sclerosis. Generated by immunoSEQ multiplex PCR, the TCRdb table keeps only in-frame clones and is missing some. The repertoire includes about 64,000 clones, about 96% of them detected once, and approximately 2.3% sits in the top ten. The specimen comprised CD8+ T cells from peripheral blood mononuclear cells, sampled after pregnancy. Receptors originate from a female donor with multiple sclerosis, enrolled in a pregnancy study. The CDR3 runs from the conserved cysteine through the conserved F or W.

CDR3aa	v_gene	j_gene
CASSGALGSYEQYF	TRBV19	TRBJ2-7
CASSFAAYEQYF	TRBV7-9	TRBJ2-7
CASSRLRGDTEAFF	TRBV4-1	TRBJ1-1
CASSRTTAATQYF	TRBV4-3	TRBJ2-5
CASSFPGTEAFF	TRBV28	TRBJ1-1
CASSSPEVEFEQFF	TRBV9	TRBJ2-1
CASSIRTQLEAFF	TRBV19	TRBJ1-1
CASSLTGTIYEQYF	TRBV5-1	TRBJ2-7
CASKSGTEAFF	TRBV7-9	TRBJ1-1
CASSLSGAGGITDTQYF	TRBV28	TRBJ2-3
CATSERGSNQPQHF	TRBV15	TRBJ1-5
CAISGGTAIETQYF	TRBV10-3	TRBJ2-5
CASSLALLDEQFF	TRBV27	TRBJ2-1
CASSSTGTRVTGELFF	TRBV27	TRBJ2-2
CASSYRGTDTQYF	TRBV13	TRBJ2-3
CASSMGLAVRGTGELFF	TRBV19	TRBJ2-2
CASSLGQGNYGYTF	TRBV11-2	TRBJ1-2
CASSQDRRGSTDTQYF	TRBV4-2	TRBJ2-3
CASSQTGENTEAFF	TRBV4-2	TRBJ1-1
CASRKPSGSSYNEQFF	TRBV27	TRBJ2-1
CSVEGETGEQFF	TRBV29-1	TRBJ2-1